This T cell receptor beta chain was recovered during a study of T-cell reconstitution after alpha-beta-depleted transplantation in children. Notes on the study in general: Counts and diversity of T cells one year after transplant came mostly from newly produced T cells. The study reportedly traced alpha-beta T cells about two months after transplant to several hundred expanded graft clones. Some patients showed high day-60 TCRbeta diversity, which derived from surviving recipient T cells and thymic progenitors.

This clonotype has just a few counts. What it binds is not known. TCRbeta library preparation incorporated unique molecular identifiers. From the PCR reads, TCRdb called clonotypes with MiXCR, one entry per CDR3 protein. Among hundreds of thousands of distinct CDR3 sequences, around 17% were seen once, and the ten largest hold around 4.5%. This sequence was found in a male patient aged 10 to 17 who had a stem cell transplant for acute lymphoblastic leukemia, so the T cells may come from the graft donor. Source: PBMCs, mostly from graft donor cells, taken 360 days after TCRalphabeta/CD19-depleted stem cell transplant.

CDR3: CASSPPAGLNEQFF. The CDR3 DNA reads as TGTGCCAGCAGCCCCCCAGCGGGCCTTAATGAGCAGTTCTTC. J is TRBJ2-1 and V is TRBV5-6, with D maybe TRBD2 (6 bases). CDR3 size: 14 residues. V lost 4 bases, J lost 7 bases, and 15 bases lay in between. Germline lookup yields CDR1 SGHDT and CDR2 YYEEEE.